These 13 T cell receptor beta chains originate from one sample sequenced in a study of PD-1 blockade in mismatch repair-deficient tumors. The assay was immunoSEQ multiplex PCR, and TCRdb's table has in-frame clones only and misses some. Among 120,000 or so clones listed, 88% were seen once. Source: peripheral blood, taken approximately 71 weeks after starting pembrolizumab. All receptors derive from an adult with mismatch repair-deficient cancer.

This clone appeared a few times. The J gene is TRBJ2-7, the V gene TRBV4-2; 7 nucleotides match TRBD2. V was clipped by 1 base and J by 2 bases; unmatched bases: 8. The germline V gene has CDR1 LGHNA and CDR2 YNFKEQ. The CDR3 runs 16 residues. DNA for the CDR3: TGTGCCAGCAGCCAAGTAGTCCTAGCGGCTACCTACGAGCAGTACTTC. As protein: CASSQVVLAATYEQYF.

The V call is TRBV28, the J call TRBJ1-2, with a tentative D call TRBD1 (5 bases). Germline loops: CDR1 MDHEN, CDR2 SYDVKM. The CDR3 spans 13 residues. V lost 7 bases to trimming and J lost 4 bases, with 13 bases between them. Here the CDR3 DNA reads TGTGCCAGCATCCATAGGGGTAGCTATGGCTACACCTTC. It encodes CASIHRGSYGYTF.

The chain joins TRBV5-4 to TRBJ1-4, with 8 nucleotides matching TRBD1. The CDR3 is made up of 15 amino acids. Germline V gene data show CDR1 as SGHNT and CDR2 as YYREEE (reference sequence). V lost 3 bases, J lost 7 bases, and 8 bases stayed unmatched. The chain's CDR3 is CASSWAGGEGEKLFF. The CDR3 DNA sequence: TGTGCCAGCAGCTGGGCAGGGGGCGAAGGTGAAAAACTGTTTTTT.

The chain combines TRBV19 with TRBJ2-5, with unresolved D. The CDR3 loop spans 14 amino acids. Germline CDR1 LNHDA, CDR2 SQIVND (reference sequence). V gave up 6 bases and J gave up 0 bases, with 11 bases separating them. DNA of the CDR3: TGTGCCAGTAGCCCTGGGGTGTACCAAGAGACCCAGTACTTC. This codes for CASSPGVYQETQYF. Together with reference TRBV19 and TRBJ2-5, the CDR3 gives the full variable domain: DGGITQSPKYLFRKEGQNVTLSCEQNLNHDAMYWYRQDPGQGLRLIYYSQIVNDFQKGDIAEGYSVSREKKESFPLTVTSAQKNPTAFYLCASSPGVYQETQYFGPGTRLLVL.

The CDR3 reads CASSPAVATNEKLFF. In nucleotides, the CDR3 is TGTGCCAGCTCACCTGCAGTCGCAACTAATGAAAAACTGTTTTTT. This chain connects TRBV18 to TRBJ1-4; D is undetermined. Germline V gives CDR1 KGHSH, CDR2 LQKENI. The V and J ends lost 3 bases and 0 bases respectively, with 8 bases between them. The length of the CDR3 is 15 residues.

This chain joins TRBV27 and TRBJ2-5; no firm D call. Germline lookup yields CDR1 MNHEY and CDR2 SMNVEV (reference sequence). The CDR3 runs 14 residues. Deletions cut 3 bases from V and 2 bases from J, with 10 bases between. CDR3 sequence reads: CASSFLGAQETQYF. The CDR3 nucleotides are TGTGCCAGCAGTTTTCTGGGTGCACAAGAGACCCAGTACTTC.

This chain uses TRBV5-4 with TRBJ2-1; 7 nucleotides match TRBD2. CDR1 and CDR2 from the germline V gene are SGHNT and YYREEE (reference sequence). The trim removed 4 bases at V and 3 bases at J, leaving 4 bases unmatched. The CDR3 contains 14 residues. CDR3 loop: CASSGRELYNEQFF. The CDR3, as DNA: TGTGCCAGCAGCGGGCGGGAGCTCTACAATGAGCAGTTCTTC.

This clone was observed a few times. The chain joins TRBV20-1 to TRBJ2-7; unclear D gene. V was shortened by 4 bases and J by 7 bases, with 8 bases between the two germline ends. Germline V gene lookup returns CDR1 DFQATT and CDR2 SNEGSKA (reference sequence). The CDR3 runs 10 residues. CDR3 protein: CSAKEEEQYF. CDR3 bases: TGCAGTGCTAAAGAAGAAGAGCAGTACTTC.

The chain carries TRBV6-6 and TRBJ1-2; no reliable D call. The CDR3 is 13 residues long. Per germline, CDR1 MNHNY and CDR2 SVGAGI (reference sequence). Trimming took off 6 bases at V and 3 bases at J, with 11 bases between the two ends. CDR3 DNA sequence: TGTGCCAGCAGATCGGACGGAGACTATGGCTACACCTTC. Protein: CASRSDGDYGYTF.

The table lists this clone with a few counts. The CDR3 DNA reads TGTGCCAGTATGGGAGTTAACACTGAAGCTTTCTTT. It yields the protein CASMGVNTEAFF. The V gene is TRBV2, the J gene TRBJ1-1; D ambiguous. Germline CDR1 and CDR2: SNHLY and FYNNEI. This CDR3 is built from 12 residues. V was trimmed by 9 bases and J by 2 bases, leaving 10 bases between them.

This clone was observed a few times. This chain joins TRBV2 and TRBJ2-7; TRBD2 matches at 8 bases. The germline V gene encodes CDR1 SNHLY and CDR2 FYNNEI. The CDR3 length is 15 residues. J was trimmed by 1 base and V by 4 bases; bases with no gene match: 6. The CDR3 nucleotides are TGTGCCAGCAGTGTTTGGCGGGAGGCGTCCTACGAGCAGTACTTC. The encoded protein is CASSVWREASYEQYF.

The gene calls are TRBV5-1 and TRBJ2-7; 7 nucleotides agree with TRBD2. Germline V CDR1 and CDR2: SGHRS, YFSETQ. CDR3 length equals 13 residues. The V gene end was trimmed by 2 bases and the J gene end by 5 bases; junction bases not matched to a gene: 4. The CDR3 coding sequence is TGCGCCAGCAGCTTTTTCGGGGGGAACGAGCAGTACTTC. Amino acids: CASSFFGGNEQYF. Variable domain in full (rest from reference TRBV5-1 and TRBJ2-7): KAGVTQTPRYLIKTRGQQVTLSCSPISGHRSVSWYQQTPGQGLQFLFEYFSETQRNKGNFPGRFSGRQFSNSRSEMNVSTLELGDSALYLCASSFFGGNEQYFGPGTRLTVT.

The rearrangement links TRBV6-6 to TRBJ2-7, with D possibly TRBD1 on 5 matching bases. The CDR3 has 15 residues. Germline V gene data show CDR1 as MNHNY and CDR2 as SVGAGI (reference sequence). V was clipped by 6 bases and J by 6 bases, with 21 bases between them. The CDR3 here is CASSTPEQASGEQYF. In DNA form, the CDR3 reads TGTGCCAGCAGCACCCCGGAACAGGCATCCGGCGAGCAGTACTTC.